This entry features one T cell receptor (beta chain) sequence. The antigen remains unidentified. Measured with immunoSEQ multiplex PCR; TCRdb has only the in-frame clones, and not every one. The sample contains roughly 150,000 clones, approximately 89% of which appear only once. This specimen comes from a study of T cell responses to AZD1222 COVID-19 vaccine. Overall study results and limits: Seropositive status at baseline applied to only five to seven AZD1222 recipients. Per reports, nearly half of all spike-specific TCRs target regions that are unmutated in variants.

V dropped 3 bases and J dropped 6; count of bases not matched to a gene: 16. The germline V gene has CDR1 SGHRS and CDR2 YFSETQ. CDR3 length equals 17 residues. The sequencing used peripheral blood, collected 28 days after the second AZD1222 dose. The origin of this receptor is an adult who received the AZD1222 COVID-19 vaccine. This sequence joins TRBV5-1 and TRBJ1-2; 8 bases fit TRBD1. CDR3 loop: CASSSLGQGTELDGYTF. In DNA, the CDR3 is TGCGCCAGCAGCTCTCTTGGACAGGGAACGGAACTGGATGGCTACACCTTC.